This T cell receptor beta chain emerged from a study of monozygotic twins with inflammatory bowel disease. TCRdb re-called the 5' RACE reads and catalogs CDR3 proteins one per entry, DNA excluded. The listing records 300,000 to 350,000 distinct CDR3 sequences. CDR1 and CDR2 from the germline V gene are SGHDT and YYEEEE. CDR3 length: 14 residues. The TCR sequence derives from a human donor with ulcerative colitis or Crohn's disease, or a healthy co-twin of an affected twin (not recorded which). Sequencing used blood. J is TRBJ1-1 and V is TRBV5-6; the TCRdb D gene call, TRBD1, has no DNA to confirm it. The CDR3 spells CASSLAGVAWEAFF.